One and the same sample provided the 21 T cell receptor beta chains below, sequenced in a study of early T cells in non-severe SARS-CoV-2 infection. TCRdb recomputed calls from the 5' RACE reads with MiXCR, one row per CDR3 protein. The sample holds over 75,000 distinct CDR3 sequences, 13% seen once. The material sequenced was whole blood. These receptor sequences come from an adult who was a healthcare worker with PCR-confirmed SARS-CoV-2 infection or an uninfected control (not recorded which).

The chain links TRBV7-9 to TRBJ1-4; weak D call: TRBD1 (5 bases). Germline loops: CDR1 SEHNR, CDR2 FQNEAQ (reference sequence). V was clipped by 3 bases and J by 10 bases, with 15 bases between them. This CDR3 has 14 residues. DNA for the CDR3: TGTGCCAGCAGCTTTGTCGACTTTGGGGGAAAACTGTTTTTT. Protein sequence: CASSFVDFGGKLFF.

V is TRBV7-9 and J is TRBJ1-3; 7 bases map to TRBD1. After removal of 5 bases from V and 2 bases from J, the junction contained 3 bases not matched to a gene. The germline V gene encodes CDR1 SEHNR and CDR2 FQNEAQ (reference sequence). CDR3 length equals 14 residues. The CDR3 region has the DNA TGTGCCAGCAGCCCGACAGGGCCTGGAAACACCATATATTTT. It specifies CASSPTGPGNTIYF.

The genes are TRBV6-1 and TRBJ2-7; either TRBD1 or TRBD2 may fit D (6 bases each). CDR1 and CDR2 (germline): MNHNS, SASEGT. The CDR3 spans 15 residues. Between the trimmed V and J ends, which lost 7 bases and 6 bases, there was a span of 22 bases. CDR3 coding DNA: TGTGCCAGCATCCGCCCGGGGGACACGGGGTCCGAGCAGTACTTC. Amino acids: CASIRPGDTGSEQYF.

The table lists this clonotype with many counts. The V call is TRBV4-1, the J call TRBJ1-1, with 7 nucleotides matching TRBD1. CDR1 MGHRA and CDR2 YSYEKL come from the germline V gene. Trimming cost V 2 bases and J 3 bases; bases outside gene matches: 12. The CDR3 consists of 17 residues. The CDR3 DNA sequence: TGCGCCAGCAGCCAAAAGGGGGCCCAAATTAGGGACACTGAAGCTTTCTTT. This sequence encodes CASSQKGAQIRDTEAFF.

The sample holds a few counts of this clonotype. This sequence joins TRBV20-1 and TRBJ2-3; 11 nucleotides match TRBD2. The CDR3 runs 19 residues. The J segment lost 3 bases and the V segment lost 5 bases, leaving 19 bases of the junction unmatched. CDR1 DFQATT and CDR2 SNEGSKA come from the germline V gene (reference sequence). Here the CDR3 reads CSALNLLAGELIRTDTQYF. In DNA form, the CDR3 reads TGCAGTGCTCTGAACCTACTAGCGGGGGAGTTAATTAGGACAGATACGCAGTATTTT.

This clonotype was recorded a few times. The J gene is TRBJ2-1, the V gene TRBV7-9, with 9 nucleotides matching TRBD2. J lost 7 bases, V lost 8 bases, and 6 bases had no gene match. CDR1 is SEHNR and CDR2 is FQNEAQ in the germline V gene (reference sequence). This CDR3 region has 13 residues. CDR3 sequence: CASVLAGPNEQFF. Here the CDR3 DNA reads TGTGCCAGCGTGCTAGCGGGACCGAATGAGCAGTTCTTC. Drawing the rest from reference TRBV7-9 and TRBJ2-1, the complete variable domain is DTGVSQNPRHKITKRGQNVTFRCDPISEHNRLYWYRQTLGQGPEFLTYFQNEAQLEKSRLLSDRFSAERPKGSFSTLEIQRTEQGDSAMYLCASVLAGPNEQFFGPGTRLTVL.

This clonotype is judged medium-sized. The rearrangement links TRBV7-9 to TRBJ1-2, with TRBD1 matching 7 bases. CDR3 length: 15 amino acids. Germline trimming cut 1 base from V and 4 bases from J; bases unmatched to any gene: 6. The germline gives CDR1 SEHNR, CDR2 FQNEAQ (reference sequence). CDR3 DNA sequence: TGTGCCAGCAGCTTAGGTTGGGGACAGATCTATGGCTACACCTTC. Its translation is CASSLGWGQIYGYTF.

V usage is TRBV2 and J usage is TRBJ2-1; 7 bases align to TRBD1. CDR3 length: 17 residues. V lost 4 bases to trimming and J lost 4 bases; unmatched junction nucleotides: 13. The germline CDR1 and CDR2 sequences are SNHLY and FYNNEI. CDR3 coding DNA: TGTGCCAGCAGTGGGGGGATACAGGGGACCGTGTACAATGAGCAGTTCTTC. As protein: CASSGGIQGTVYNEQFF.

The table lists this clonotype with many counts. V gene TRBV6-5 combines with J gene TRBJ2-5; TRBD2 is a possible D gene (6 bases). Trimming cost V 6 bases and J 3 bases, with 14 bases left between them. In germline, CDR1 is MNHEY, CDR2 SVGAGI. The CDR3 has 14 residues. CDR3 loop: CASRYLGLEETQYF. The CDR3 bases are TGTGCCAGCAGGTACCTGGGACTCGAAGAGACCCAGTACTTC.

The sample holds many counts of this clonotype. The limits of the CDR3 on the DNA are not certain, so only TCRdb's listed CDR3 is given. V is TRBV21-1 and J is TRBJ1-5; TRBD1, the table's D call, was not compared with the DNA. TRBV21-1 is flagged as a pseudogene. From its first to its last residue, the CDR3 has 16 amino acids. CDR3 residues: CASTPLVGQGNQPQHF.

V usage is TRBV2 and J usage is TRBJ2-1, with D perhaps TRBD1 (6 bases). Germline CDR1 reads SNHLY; CDR2 reads FYNNEI. The CDR3 consists of 17 residues. V lost 4 bases and J 8 bases, leaving 24 bases between the germline ends. The CDR3 nucleotides are TGTGCCAGCAGTGTTCCGGACAGCCCAAGCGTAGTCGATGAGCAGTTCTTC. This gives the protein CASSVPDSPSVVDEQFF.

This clonotype was detected a few times. V and J are TRBV18 and TRBJ1-3, with D maybe TRBD1 (6 bases). The ends were cut back, 3 bases at V and 0 bases at J, with 6 bases in the middle. This CDR3 has 14 residues. Germline CDR1 and CDR2: KGHSH and LQKENI. CDR3 coding DNA: TGTGCCAGCTCACCGGACAGCTCTGGAAACACCATATATTTT. Encoded protein: CASSPDSSGNTIYF.

This sequence joins TRBV5-4 and TRBJ1-6; D is uncertain. This CDR3 has 13 amino acids. The germline CDR1 and CDR2 sequences are SGHNT and YYREEE (reference sequence). With 2 bases removed from V and 8 bases from J, the gap between germline ends came to 8 bases. The CDR3 sequence is CASSLGKDSPLHF. CDR3 DNA: TGTGCCAGCAGCTTAGGAAAGGATTCACCCCTCCACTTT. Supplemented by reference TRBV5-4 and TRBJ1-6, the full variable domain reads ETGVTQSPTHLIKTRGQQVTLRCSSQSGHNTVSWYQQALGQGPQFIFQYYREEENGRGNFPPRFSGLQFPNYSSELNVNALELDDSALYLCASSLGKDSPLHFGNGTRLTVT.

In this sample, this clonotype turned up many times. This chain links TRBV29-1 with TRBJ2-4; D not certain. Germline CDR1 is SQVTM and CDR2 is ANQGSEA. This CDR3 is 13 amino acids long. The V end was cut by 1 base, the J end by 5 bases, with 9 bases between. The CDR3 loop reads CSVEGAVQNIQYF. In DNA form, the CDR3 reads TGCAGCGTTGAAGGGGCGGTCCAAAACATTCAGTACTTC.

This clonotype appeared many times. The chain is built from TRBV2 and TRBJ2-7; 7 bases map to TRBD2. CDR1 and CDR2 (germline): SNHLY, FYNNEI. The J segment lost 4 bases and the V segment lost 6 bases, leaving 0 bases of the junction unmatched. The CDR3 runs 11 residues. Here the CDR3 reads CASRGGYEQYF. CDR3 nucleotide sequence: TGTGCCAGCAGGGGGGGGTACGAGCAGTACTTC.

This clonotype was recorded a few times. V usage is TRBV5-1 and J usage is TRBJ1-6; D is unclear. V was cut by 6 bases and J by 0 bases, with 10 bases left in between. The CDR3 is 15 amino acids. Germline V gives CDR1 SGHRS, CDR2 YFSETQ. In DNA, the CDR3 is TGCGCCAGCACCCCCGGACGCTCCTATAATTCACCCCTCCACTTT. It encodes CASTPGRSYNSPLHF.

The J gene is TRBJ1-1, the V gene TRBV5-6; D possibly corresponds to TRBD1 (5 bases). The CDR3 sequence is 14 residues long. V gave up 4 bases and J gave up 1 base, with 11 bases separating them. CDR1 is SGHDT, CDR2 YYEEEE, per germline. The CDR3 here is CASSKGLPNTEAFF. CDR3 DNA sequence: TGTGCCAGCAGCAAGGGACTGCCGAACACTGAAGCTTTCTTT.

In this sample, this clonotype turned up a few times. The V call is TRBV6-2 or TRBV6-3, the J call TRBJ2-7, with D possibly matching TRBD2 (6 bases). The V gene's germline CDR1 is MNHEY and CDR2 SVGEGT. The CDR3 loop spans 15 amino acids. V was clipped by 0 bases and J by 3 bases, with 12 bases between them. The CDR3 sequence is CASSYSTRSHYEQYF. In nucleotides, the CDR3 is TGTGCCAGCAGTTACTCGACTAGATCCCACTACGAGCAGTACTTC.

This clonotype was detected ten times or more. The chain has TRBV7-9 and TRBJ2-2, with 8 bases lining up with TRBD2. This CDR3 spans 18 amino acids. V was pared by 2 bases and J by 3 bases, with 11 bases of the junction left unmatched. Germline loops: CDR1 SEHNR, CDR2 FQNEAQ (reference sequence). CDR3 in DNA: TGTGCCAGCAGCTTATTCCCCCGCGGGGGGAAGGACACCGGGGAGCTGTTTTTT. Amino acid sequence: CASSLFPRGGKDTGELFF.

This rearrangement joins TRBV29-1 to TRBJ1-4; D is unclear. The CDR3 loop spans 12 amino acids. Germline V gives CDR1 SQVTM, CDR2 ANQGSEA. V was cut by 3 bases and J by 12 bases, with 14 bases left in between. CDR3 loop: CSVDDGGSELFF. The CDR3 DNA reads as TGCAGCGTTGATGATGGAGGTTCGGAACTGTTTTTT. Full variable domain (outside the CDR3, taken from reference TRBV29-1 and TRBJ1-4): SAVISQKPSRDICQRGTSLTIQCQVDSQVTMMFWYRQQPGQSLTLIATANQGSEATYESGFVIDKFPISRPNLTFSTLTVSNMSPEDSSIYLCSVDDGGSELFFGSGTQLSVL.

In nucleotides, the CDR3 is TGTGCCAGCAGCCAAGAGAGACTAGCGGGGGGGCTAAATGAGCAGTTCTTC. Its protein is CASSQERLAGGLNEQFF. The chain recombines TRBV4-2 with TRBJ2-1; 14 bases fit TRBD2. This CDR3 has 17 residues. The V gene's germline CDR1 is LGHNA and CDR2 YNFKEQ. The V segment lost 0 bases and the J segment 7 bases; nucleotides outside the gene matches: 5.